The source of this TCR beta chain is a study of blood T cell repertoires in COVID-19. The CDR3 is 16 amino acids. V lost 4 bases, J lost 4 bases, and 6 bases stayed unmatched. Germline V gene lookup returns CDR1 SGHKS and CDR2 YYEKEE (reference sequence). Only in-frame clones appear in the TCRdb table, and some are missing; sequencing was by immunoSEQ multiplex PCR. The sample has about 150,000 clones, around 84% seen once. This chain links TRBV5-5 with TRBJ1-3; 12 bases map to TRBD1. This receptor was taken from a woman aged 45 to 65 in a cohort sampled during active or convalescent COVID-19. Material for sequencing was peripheral blood. The CDR3 DNA reads as TGTGCCAGCAGCCTGGGGACAGGGGGCGCGGGAAACACCATATATTTT. Translation: CASSLGTGGAGNTIYF. Supplemented by reference TRBV5-5 and TRBJ1-3, the full variable domain reads DAGVTQSPTHLIKTRGQQVTLRCSPISGHKSVSWYQQVLGQGPQFIFQYYEKEERGRGNFPDRFSARQFPNYSSELNVNALLLGDSALYLCASSLGTGGAGNTIYFGEGSWLTVV.